This paragraph reports one TCR beta chain. This receptor's antigen is unknown. There are no base qualities to consult, and no much larger clone falls within one base. The time point label of this sample denotes: 24 weeks on oral tofacitinib. The treatment or condition label here, explained by the study, means: oral pan-JAK inhibitor, 5-10 mg twice daily. Lesional scalp punch biopsies and peripheral blood were obtained from alopecia areata patients. PBMCs were isolated by density centrifugation and stained for CD3, CD4 and CD8, after which CD4+ and CD8+ T cells were sorted on a FACSAria. The library was prepared using the immunoSEQ multiplex PCR assay. For TCR sequencing, RNA was extracted from every sample and reverse transcribed into cDNA to serve as template. SuperScript III was used to make first-strand cDNA, primed with a 2:1 mix of oligo-dT and random hexamers. A synthetic immune receptor repertoire was used to measure amplification bias, and any remaining bias was corrected computationally. The source study handled its data this way. Raw reads were preprocessed for error removal, and CDR3 was defined according to IMGT conventions as running from the conserved cysteine to phenylalanine. Clonality was computed by normalizing Shannon entropy by log2 of the number of productive unique TCRs and subtracting the result from 1. Whether scalp clones were CD4 or CD8 was inferred by matching scalp TCRbeta sequences against CD4 and CD8 repertoires sorted from blood. Held by TCRdb, this immuneACCESS table contains in-frame sequences only and omits some clones. Under half of the omission traces to an unresolved V gene where checked; the cause of the rest is unknown. Clone size and the V and J calls come from that table; the DNA yielded D and trimming. Here the sample has 190,000 or so clones; roughly 64% occur a single time. Approximately 12% of the sample comes from the top ten.

These data belong to a study of CD8+ T cells in alopecia areata (dated by TCRdb to about 2018). About the study as a whole: The treated patients took part in an open-label pilot trial in which moderate-to-severe alopecia areata was treated with oral tofacitinib at 5 to 10 mg twice daily. Biopsies were taken from tofacitinib-treated patients at baseline and again at 4 and 24 weeks into treatment, and several of those patients also had a later scalp biopsy. In humans, TCRbeta sequencing was performed on scalp tissue and on sorted CD4+ and CD8+ peripheral blood T cells from healthy controls and from patients with patchy or totalis/universalis alopecia areata. TCRbeta CDR3 regions were amplified by immunoSEQ multiplex PCR with 35 Vbeta forward and 13 Jbeta reverse primers. In both human patients and the C3H/HeJ mouse model, the study applied high-throughput TCRbeta sequencing to look at T cell clonal expansion in alopecia areata. RNA was extracted with the PAXgene miRNA kit for fixed scalp, the miRNeasy kit for PBMCs, and the RNeasy kit for mouse skin. Scalp clonality was compared among normal scalp (n=4), patchy alopecia areata scalp (n=8), and alopecia totalis/universalis scalp (n=8). Disease severity in treated patients was measured with the SALT score, which quantifies the percentage of affected scalp surface area. Tofacitinib was given for 6 to 18 months, followed by 6 months of follow-up off drug to assess delayed response and recurrence. Points the paper makes about the study in general: Because the treated cohort was small and had only one nonresponder, larger studies are needed to examine links between baseline CD8+ expansion and response. Lesional scalp, especially in alopecia totalis/universalis, showed higher clonality and more expanded CD8+ clones than normal scalp, suggesting antigenic drive. Many expanded lesional clones were found to persist in scalp and blood during tofacitinib treatment, and relapse after treatment cessation may be partly explained by this persistence. Scalp TCR repertoire analysis is complicated because resident alphabeta T cells in normal human skin are also sequenced, whereas mouse skin is dominated by gammadelta T cells. Scalp clonality and the number of expanded CD8+ clones among the top 100 scalp clones were significantly decreased by tofacitinib. TCR sequences shared between patients were less clear than in mice, possibly partly because of HLA diversity in the patient population.

Sequenced here: CD8+ T cells sorted from blood, sampled at week 24, from a patient treated with tofacitinib. The TCR was taken from a human donor with alopecia areata.

The CDR3 corresponds to CASSQVLRQGNYEQYF. The nucleotides read TGCGCCAGCAGCCAAGTACTCCGACAAGGAAACTACGAGCAGTACTTC. The chain was built from TRBV4-1 and TRBJ2-7; confidence is insufficient to name the D gene. The cysteine opens and the phenylalanine closes a CDR3 of 16 amino acids. The sequence is cut down to CDR3 DNA, 48 bases in frame from base 1. V is reduced by 1 base and J by 3 bases, leaving a spacing of 16 bases between them. CDR1 and CDR2 are drawn from the germline V gene: MGHRA, YSYEKL.